What follows are 4 T cell receptor beta chains derived from one specimen sequenced in a study of blood T cell repertoires in COVID-19. TCRdb's table, derived via immunoSEQ multiplex PCR, lists solely in-frame clones and lacks some. Counted here are about 140,000 clones, 80% to 85% occurring once; the ten biggest clones make up roughly 4%. Source material: peripheral blood. The receptors were sampled from a woman aged 80 or over with acute or convalescent COVID-19.

This sequence joins TRBV5-1 and TRBJ1-5; a weak D match, TRBD1 (5 bases). The length of the CDR3 is 15 residues. V was cut by 0 bases and J by 0 bases, with 7 bases left in between. Germline V gene sequence: CDR1 SGHRS, CDR2 YFSETQ. CDR3: CASSLAGDSNQPQHF. CDR3 bases: TGCGCCAGCAGCTTGGCGGGGGATAGCAATCAGCCCCAGCATTTT.

This clone was recorded only once. V usage is TRBV6-5 and J usage is TRBJ1-2, with TRBD1 identical over 7 bases. The germline CDR1 and CDR2 sequences are MNHEY and SVGAGI. Unmatched junction bases numbered 4, after V lost 4 bases and J lost 2 bases. The CDR3 is made up of 14 amino acids. The CDR3 spells CASSSSTGNYGYTF. For the CDR3, the DNA is TGTGCCAGCAGTTCCTCGACAGGGAACTATGGCTACACCTTC.

J is TRBJ2-2 and V is TRBV19, with 7 nucleotides matching TRBD2. The germline gives CDR1 LNHDA, CDR2 SQIVND (reference sequence). The V gene end was trimmed by 4 bases and the J gene end by 3 bases; junction bases not matched to a gene: 5. The CDR3 loop spans 15 amino acids. In DNA form, the CDR3 reads TGTGCCAGTAGTAGGAGCGGGGCCGACACCGGGGAGCTGTTTTTT. Amino acids: CASSRSGADTGELFF.

This clone was counted a single time. The chain couples TRBV5-6 to TRBJ1-4; D ambiguous. Germline CDR1 is SGHDT and CDR2 is YYEEEE. The CDR3 totals 16 residues. Trimming removed 1 base from V and 0 bases from J, with 10 bases in between. CDR3 loop: CASSLFGRTTNEKLFF. The CDR3 DNA follows: TGTGCCAGCAGCTTGTTTGGCCGCACAACTAATGAAAAACTGTTTTTT.